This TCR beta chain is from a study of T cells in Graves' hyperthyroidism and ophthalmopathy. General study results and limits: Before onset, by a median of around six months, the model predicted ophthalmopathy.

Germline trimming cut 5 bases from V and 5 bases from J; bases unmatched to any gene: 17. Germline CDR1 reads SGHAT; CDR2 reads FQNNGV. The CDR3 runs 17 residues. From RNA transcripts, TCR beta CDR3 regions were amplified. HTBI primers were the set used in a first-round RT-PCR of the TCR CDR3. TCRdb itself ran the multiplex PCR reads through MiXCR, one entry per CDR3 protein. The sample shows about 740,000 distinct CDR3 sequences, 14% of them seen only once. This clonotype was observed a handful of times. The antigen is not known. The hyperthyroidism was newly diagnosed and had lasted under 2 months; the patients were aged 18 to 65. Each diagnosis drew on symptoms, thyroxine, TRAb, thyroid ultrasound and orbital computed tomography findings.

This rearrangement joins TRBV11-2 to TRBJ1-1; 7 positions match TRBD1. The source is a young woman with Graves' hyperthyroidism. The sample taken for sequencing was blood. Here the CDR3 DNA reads TGTGCCAGCAGCCCGCTACTATTACAGGGGATAAAGACTGAAGCTTTCTTT. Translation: CASSPLLLQGIKTEAFF. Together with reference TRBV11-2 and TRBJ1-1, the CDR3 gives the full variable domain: EAGVAQSPRYKIIEKRQSVAFWCNPISGHATLYWYQQILGQGPKLLIQFQNNGVVDDSQLPKDRFSAERLKGVDSTLKIQPAKLEDSAVYLCASSPLLLQGIKTEAFFGQGTRLTVV.